This TCR beta chain is drawn from a study of CD8 T cells in Susac syndrome. RNA, at about 0.45 to 1 ug, was reverse transcribed with random hexamers. Each CDR3 protein gets one entry after TCRdb re-called the immunoSEQ multiplex PCR reads with MiXCR. The data contain 150,000 to 200,000 distinct CDR3 sequences, 91% of them singletons. The V segment lost 8 bases and the J segment 0 bases; nucleotides outside the gene matches: 5. The CDR3 is made up of 14 amino acids. CDR1 MNHEY and CDR2 SVGAGI come from the germline V gene. The chain is built from TRBV6-5 and TRBJ1-1, with 8 bases aligning to TRBD1. Sequencing was carried out using CD4+ T cells from PBMCs. The receptor was derived from a human donor with Susac syndrome. CDR3 in DNA: TGTGCCAGCGGAACAGGGGGTATGAACACTGAAGCTTTCTTT. This sequence encodes CASGTGGMNTEAFF.